The clone carrying this T cell receptor (beta chain) was seen at least ten times. Antigen unknown. Amplification of TCR beta CDR3 regions used RNA as the template. The TCR CDR3 first-round RT-PCR relied on the HTBI primer set. TCRdb passed the multiplex PCR reads through MiXCR, listing each CDR3 protein once. The table includes approximately 400,000 distinct CDR3 sequences, roughly 15% detected once. The record originates from a study of T cells in Graves' hyperthyroidism and ophthalmopathy. Whole-study findings and limits: Blood held most thyroid clonotypes expanded above 0.001 frequency.

V was cut by 3 bases and J by 5 bases, with 13 bases left in between. The CDR3 totals 14 residues. Reasons for excluding patients were uncontrolled infection, other autoimmune disease, pregnancy or lactation. Thyroid ultrasound and orbital computed tomography, with clinical symptoms and serum thyroxine and TRAb, informed diagnoses. The rearrangement links TRBV12-3 or TRBV12-4 to TRBJ2-5; D may match TRBD1 or TRBD2 (6 bases each). Material for sequencing was blood. This sequence originates from a woman aged 25 to 39 with Graves' ophthalmopathy. The CDR3 here is CASSFTGAGETQYF. For the CDR3, the DNA is TGTGCCAGCAGTTTCACGGGGGCGGGGGAGACCCAGTACTTC.